This T cell receptor (beta chain) was profiled in a study of shared clonotypes between healthy human individuals. Germline V gene data show CDR1 as SGHRS and CDR2 as YFSETQ. V lost 3 bases and J lost 2, with 8 bases in between. This CDR3 has 14 residues. Each subset's genomic DNA was shared equally among a number of immunoSEQ plates. Measured with immunoSEQ multiplex PCR; TCRdb has only the in-frame clones, and not every one. The sample contains about 980,000 clones, over 60% of which appear only once. All the donors were Caucasian adults who lived in Nashville, Tennessee. The study's findings and limits: Among donors, the sharing of clonotypes was expected to be influenced by sequencing depth.

With regard to this clone: The antigen is not known.

The clonotype comes from a man younger than 35 in good health. The sequenced sample consisted of memory CD4+ T cells sorted from blood. Subset given: CD45RA-negative fraction. The chain joins TRBV5-1 to TRBJ2-2, with D hard to call. CDR3 amino acids: CASSSPINTGELFF. The CDR3 DNA is TGCGCCAGCAGCTCGCCGATTAACACCGGGGAGCTGTTTTTT.